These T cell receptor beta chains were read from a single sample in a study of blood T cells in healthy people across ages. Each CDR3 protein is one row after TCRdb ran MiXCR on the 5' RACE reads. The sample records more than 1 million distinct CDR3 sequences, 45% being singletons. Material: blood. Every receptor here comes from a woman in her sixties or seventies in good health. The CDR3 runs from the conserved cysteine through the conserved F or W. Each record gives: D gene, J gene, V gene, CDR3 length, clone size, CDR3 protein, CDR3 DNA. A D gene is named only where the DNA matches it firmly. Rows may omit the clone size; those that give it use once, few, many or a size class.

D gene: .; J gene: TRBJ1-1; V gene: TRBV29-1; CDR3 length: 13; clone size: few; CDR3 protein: CSVELTQGPQAFF; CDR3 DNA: TGCAGCGTTGAACTCACCCAGGGACCTCAAGCTTTCTTT
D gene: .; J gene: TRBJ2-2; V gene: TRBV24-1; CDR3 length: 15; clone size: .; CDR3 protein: CATLRRRADTGELFF; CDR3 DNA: TGTGCCACCCTAAGGAGGCGAGCGGACACCGGGGAGCTGTTTTTT
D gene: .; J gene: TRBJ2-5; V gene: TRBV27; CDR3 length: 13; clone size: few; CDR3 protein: CASSLVRDRAQYF; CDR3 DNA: TGTGCCAGCAGTTTAGTCCGGGACCGGGCCCAGTACTTC
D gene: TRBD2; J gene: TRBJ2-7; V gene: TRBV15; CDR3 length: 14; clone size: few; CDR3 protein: CATRTSGKVYEQYF; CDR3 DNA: TGTGCCACCCGGACTAGCGGTAAGGTATACGAGCAGTACTTC
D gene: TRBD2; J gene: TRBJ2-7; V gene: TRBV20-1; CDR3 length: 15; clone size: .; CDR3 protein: CSANSGTSGTYEQYF; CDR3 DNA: TGCAGTGCTAACTCCGGGACTAGCGGGACCTACGAGCAGTACTTC
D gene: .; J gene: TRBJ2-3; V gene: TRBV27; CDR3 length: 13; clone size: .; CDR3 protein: CASSFSPPDTQYF; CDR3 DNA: TGTGCCAGCAGTTTCTCCCCGCCAGATACGCAGTATTTT
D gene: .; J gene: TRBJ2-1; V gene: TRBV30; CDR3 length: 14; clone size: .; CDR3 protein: CAWSDGGGINEQFF; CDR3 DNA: TGTGCCTGGAGTGATGGGGGTGGGATCAATGAGCAGTTCTTC
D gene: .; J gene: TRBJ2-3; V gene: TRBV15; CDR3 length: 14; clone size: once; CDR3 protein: CATSRSERTDTQYF; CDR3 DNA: TGTGCCACCAGCAGGAGCGAACGCACAGATACGCAGTATTTT
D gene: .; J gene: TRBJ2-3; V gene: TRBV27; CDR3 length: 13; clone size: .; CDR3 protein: CASSDSRTDTQYF; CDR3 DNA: TGTGCCAGCAGTGACTCCCGCACAGATACGCAGTATTTT
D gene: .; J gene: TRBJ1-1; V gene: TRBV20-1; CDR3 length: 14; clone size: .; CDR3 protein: CSARAWQGNTEAFF; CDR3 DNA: TGCAGTGCTAGAGCGTGGCAGGGAAACACTGAAGCTTTCTTT
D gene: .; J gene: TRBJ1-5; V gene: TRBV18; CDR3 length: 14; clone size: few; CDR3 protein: CASSPGALLVPQHF; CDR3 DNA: TGTGCCAGCTCACCGGGGGCCCTGCTCGTACCCCAGCATTTT
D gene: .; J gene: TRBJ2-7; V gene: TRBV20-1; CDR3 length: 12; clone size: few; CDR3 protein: CSARNRVYEQYF; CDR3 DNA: TGCAGTGCTAGAAACAGGGTCTACGAGCAGTACTTC
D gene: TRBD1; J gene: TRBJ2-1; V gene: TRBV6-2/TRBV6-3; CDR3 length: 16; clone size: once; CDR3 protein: CASSYGATQGENEQFF; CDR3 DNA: TGTGCCAGCAGTTACGGGGCAACCCAGGGGGAGAATGAGCAGTTCTTC
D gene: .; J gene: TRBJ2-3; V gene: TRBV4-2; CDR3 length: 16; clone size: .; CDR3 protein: CASADGSGPERDTQYF; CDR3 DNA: TGTGCCAGCGCCGATGGGTCCGGCCCTGAGAGGGATACGCAGTATTTT
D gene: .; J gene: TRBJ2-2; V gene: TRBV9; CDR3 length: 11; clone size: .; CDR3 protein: CASRGSGELFF; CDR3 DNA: TGTGCCAGCAGGGGGTCCGGGGAGCTGTTTTTT
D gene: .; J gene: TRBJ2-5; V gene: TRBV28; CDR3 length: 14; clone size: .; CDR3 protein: CASSSGLGKETQYF; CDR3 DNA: TGTGCCAGCAGTTCAGGGTTGGGTAAAGAGACCCAGTACTTC
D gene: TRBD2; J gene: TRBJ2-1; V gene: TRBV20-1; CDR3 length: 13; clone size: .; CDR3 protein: CSARTSGVETQFF; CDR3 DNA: TGCAGTGCTAGGACTAGCGGGGTGGAGACCCAGTTCTTC
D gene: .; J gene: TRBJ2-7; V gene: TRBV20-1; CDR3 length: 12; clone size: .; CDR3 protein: CSASFGSYEQYF; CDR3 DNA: TGCAGTGCTAGTTTCGGCTCCTACGAGCAGTACTTC
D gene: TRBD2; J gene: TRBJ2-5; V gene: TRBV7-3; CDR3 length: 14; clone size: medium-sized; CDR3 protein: CASSAHGGMETQYF; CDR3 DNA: TGTGCCAGCAGCGCACACGGGGGGATGGAGACCCAGTACTTC
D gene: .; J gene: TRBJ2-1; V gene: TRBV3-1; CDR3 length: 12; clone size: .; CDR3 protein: CASSQTINEQFF; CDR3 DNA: TGTGCCAGCAGCCAAACAATCAATGAGCAGTTCTTC
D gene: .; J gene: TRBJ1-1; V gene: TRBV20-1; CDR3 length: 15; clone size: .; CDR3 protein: CSARDPAGMNTEAFF; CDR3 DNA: TGCAGTGCTAGAGATCCGGCAGGGATGAACACTGAAGCTTTCTTT
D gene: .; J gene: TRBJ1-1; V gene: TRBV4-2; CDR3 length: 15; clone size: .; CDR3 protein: CASSQDRNGVTEAFF; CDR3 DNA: TGTGCCAGCAGCCAAGACAGGAACGGGGTCACTGAAGCTTTCTTT
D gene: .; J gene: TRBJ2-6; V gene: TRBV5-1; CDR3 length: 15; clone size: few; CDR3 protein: CASSLEGTGANVLTF; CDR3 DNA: TGTGCCAGCAGTTTAGAAGGGACTGGGGCCAACGTCCTGACTTTC
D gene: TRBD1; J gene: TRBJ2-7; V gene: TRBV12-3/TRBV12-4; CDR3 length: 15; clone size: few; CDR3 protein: CASSPRQGIFYEQYF; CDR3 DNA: TGTGCCAGCAGTCCTCGACAGGGGATCTTCTACGAGCAGTACTTC
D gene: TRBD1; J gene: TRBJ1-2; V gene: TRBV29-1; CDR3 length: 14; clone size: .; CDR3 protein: CSVEDRGQGDGYTF; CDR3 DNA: TGCAGCGTTGAAGATAGGGGACAGGGGGATGGCTACACCTTC
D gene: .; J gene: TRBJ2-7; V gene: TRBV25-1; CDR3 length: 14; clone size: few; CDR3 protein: CASSDRGAYYEQYF; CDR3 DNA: TGTGCCAGCAGTGATCGGGGGGCTTACTACGAGCAGTACTTC
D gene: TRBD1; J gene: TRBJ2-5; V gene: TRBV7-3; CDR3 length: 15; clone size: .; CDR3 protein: CASSLGDRGDETQYF; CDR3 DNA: TGTGCCAGCAGCTTAGGGGACAGGGGGGACGAGACCCAGTACTTC
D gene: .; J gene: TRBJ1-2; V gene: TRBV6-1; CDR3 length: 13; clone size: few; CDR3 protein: CASRDSANYGYTF; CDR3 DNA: TGTGCCAGCAGGGACAGTGCTAACTATGGCTACACCTTC
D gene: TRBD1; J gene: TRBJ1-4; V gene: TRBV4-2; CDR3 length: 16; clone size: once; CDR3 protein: CASSQTDRGLGEKLFF; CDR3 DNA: TGTGCCAGCAGCCAAACAGACAGGGGGTTAGGGGAAAAACTGTTTTTT
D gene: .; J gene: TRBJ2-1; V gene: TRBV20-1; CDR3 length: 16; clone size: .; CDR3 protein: CSAPSPAPTRWNEQFF; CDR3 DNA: TGCAGTGCTCCTTCCCCTGCTCCGACCAGGTGGAATGAGCAGTTCTTC
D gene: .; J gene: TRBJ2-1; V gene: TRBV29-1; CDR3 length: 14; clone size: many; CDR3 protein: CSVPRDRGYNEQFF; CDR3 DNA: TGCAGCGTTCCCCGGGACCGCGGGTACAATGAGCAGTTCTTC
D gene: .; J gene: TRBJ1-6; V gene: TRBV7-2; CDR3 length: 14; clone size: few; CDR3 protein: CASSRFGLNSPLHF; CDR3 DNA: TGTGCCAGCAGCCGTTTCGGACTTAATTCACCCCTCCACTTT
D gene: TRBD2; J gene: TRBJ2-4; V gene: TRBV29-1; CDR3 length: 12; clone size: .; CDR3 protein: CNLTSGSVEQYF; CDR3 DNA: TGCAACCTCACTAGCGGGAGCGTTGAGCAGTACTTC
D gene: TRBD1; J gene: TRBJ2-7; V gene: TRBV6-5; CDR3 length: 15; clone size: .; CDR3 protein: CASSQKGQGTHEQYF; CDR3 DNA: TGTGCCAGCAGCCAAAAGGGACAGGGTACCCACGAGCAGTACTTC
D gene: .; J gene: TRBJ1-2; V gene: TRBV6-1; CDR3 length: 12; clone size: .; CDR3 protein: CASSDELGGYTF; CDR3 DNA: TGTGCCAGCAGTGATGAGCTCGGTGGCTACACCTTC
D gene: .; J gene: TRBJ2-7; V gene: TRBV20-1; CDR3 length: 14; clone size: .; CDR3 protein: CSARVQGRLYEQYF; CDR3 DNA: TGCAGTGCTAGAGTCCAGGGCCGACTATACGAGCAGTACTTC